This T cell receptor (beta chain) derives from a study of blood T cell repertoires in COVID-19. Study overall: The United States, Italy and Spain provided the acute and convalescent COVID-19 samples. PBMCs, B-cell-depleted T cells, or T cells provided the cDNA or gDNA that made up the material.

Assignments of participants to cohorts depended upon their own reported clinical history. Between the trimmed V and J ends, which lost 5 bases and 5 bases, there was a span of 12 bases. The V gene's germline CDR1 is SGHVS and CDR2 FNYEAQ. The CDR3 extends over 13 amino acids. Measured with immunoSEQ multiplex PCR; TCRdb has only the in-frame clones, and not every one. The profile shows over 300,000 clones, 85% to 90% of them singletons. The specimen was PBMCs or T cells enriched from blood (not recorded which). This clonotype was obtained from a young woman who had recovered from COVID-19. This rearrangement joins TRBV7-6 to TRBJ1-1; D uncertain. The CDR3 coding sequence is TGTGCCAGCAGCGGGCTCAGAGGGACTGAAGCTTTCTTT. It encodes CASSGLRGTEAFF.